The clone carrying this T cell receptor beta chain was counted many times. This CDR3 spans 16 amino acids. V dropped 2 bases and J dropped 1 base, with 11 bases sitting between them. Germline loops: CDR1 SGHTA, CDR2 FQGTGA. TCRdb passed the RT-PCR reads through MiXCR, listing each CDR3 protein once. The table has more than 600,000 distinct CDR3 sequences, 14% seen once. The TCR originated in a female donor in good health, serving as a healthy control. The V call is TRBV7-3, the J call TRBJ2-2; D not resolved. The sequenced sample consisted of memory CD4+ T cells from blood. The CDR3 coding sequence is TGTGCCAGCAGCTTATTAGGGCTCCAGAACACCGGGGAGCTGTTTTTT. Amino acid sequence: CASSLLGLQNTGELFF.